Listed below are T cell receptor beta chains from one sample, sequenced in a study of blood T cell repertoires in COVID-19. Here immunoSEQ multiplex PCR was the method, and the copy in TCRdb shows in-frame clones only, minus some. Of 100,000 to 120,000 clones listed, around 86% are singletons. Sequencing was done on a sample of peripheral blood. The receptors were sampled from an elderly man with acute or convalescent COVID-19. The CDR3 runs from the conserved cysteine through the conserved F or W. Fields, in order: V gene, D gene, J gene, clone size, CDR3 DNA, CDR3 protein. D genes are given only for firm matches. Clone size is shown for a subset of rows, as once, few, many or a class of expanded clone.

v_call: TRBV29-1; d_call: TRBD1; j_call: TRBJ2-2; clone_size: .; cdr3_nt: TGCAGCGTTGATACAGGGGTGAGGACCGGGGAGCTGTTTTTT; cdr3_aa: CSVDTGVRTGELFF
v_call: TRBV19; d_call: TRBD2; j_call: TRBJ2-7; clone_size: .; cdr3_nt: TGTGCCAGTAGTATCCCTCCCCGAGGACTAGCGGGAGGTTCCTACGAGCAGTACTTC; cdr3_aa: CASSIPPRGLAGGSYEQYF
v_call: TRBV24-1; d_call: .; j_call: TRBJ2-5; clone_size: .; cdr3_nt: TGTGCCACCAGTGGAGGGGGAACCGAAGAGACCCAGTACTTC; cdr3_aa: CATSGGGTEETQYF
v_call: TRBV4-1; d_call: .; j_call: TRBJ1-3; clone_size: once; cdr3_nt: TGCGCCAGCAGCCAAAACCCCGGGACACTACTGGGGGGAAACACCATATATTTT; cdr3_aa: CASSQNPGTLLGGNTIYF
v_call: TRBV4-1; d_call: .; j_call: TRBJ2-3; clone_size: .; cdr3_nt: TGCGCCAGCAGCCAAGATCAGGGGATCGGCACAGATACGCAGTATTTT; cdr3_aa: CASSQDQGIGTDTQYF
v_call: TRBV29-1; d_call: TRBD1; j_call: TRBJ2-7; clone_size: .; cdr3_nt: TGCAGCGTTCGTGACAGGGGACTTGGGCAGTACTTC; cdr3_aa: CSVRDRGLGQYF
v_call: TRBV4-1; d_call: .; j_call: TRBJ2-1; clone_size: .; cdr3_nt: TGCGCCAGCAGCCAGGACACAGCGAGCTCCTACAATGAGCAGTTCTTC; cdr3_aa: CASSQDTASSYNEQFF
v_call: TRBV19; d_call: .; j_call: TRBJ1-4; clone_size: once; cdr3_nt: TGTGCCAGTAGTAGACAGGCAACTAATGAAAAACTGTTTTTT; cdr3_aa: CASSRQATNEKLFF
v_call: TRBV6-5; d_call: TRBD1; j_call: TRBJ1-2; clone_size: .; cdr3_nt: TGTGCCAGCAGTTTACAGGGGGCAAATGGCTACACCTTC; cdr3_aa: CASSLQGANGYTF
v_call: TRBV15; d_call: TRBD1; j_call: TRBJ2-3; clone_size: .; cdr3_nt: TGTGCCACCAGCAAGGACGGACAGGGGGTAATCACAGATACGCAGTATTTT; cdr3_aa: CATSKDGQGVITDTQYF
v_call: TRBV2; d_call: TRBD2; j_call: TRBJ2-7; clone_size: .; cdr3_nt: TGTGCCAGCAGGCCCCTAGCGGGAGGGCGGGAGCAGTACTTC; cdr3_aa: CASRPLAGGREQYF
v_call: TRBV28; d_call: .; j_call: TRBJ1-2; clone_size: .; cdr3_nt: TGTGCCAGCAGTTTATCATCCTACGCGGGGGGAGGGTACACCTTC; cdr3_aa: CASSLSSYAGGGYTF
v_call: TRBV30; d_call: TRBD1; j_call: TRBJ2-7; clone_size: .; cdr3_nt: TGTGCCTGGAGTACAGGGACAGCCCGCCCCTACGAGCAGTACTTC; cdr3_aa: CAWSTGTARPYEQYF
v_call: TRBV2; d_call: .; j_call: TRBJ1-5; clone_size: .; cdr3_nt: TGTGCCAGCAGTGTTAGGCGGGGCAATCAGCCCCAGCATTTT; cdr3_aa: CASSVRRGNQPQHF
v_call: TRBV5-1; d_call: TRBD1; j_call: TRBJ2-2; clone_size: .; cdr3_nt: TGCGCCAGCAGCTGGGGACAGGGGACCGGGGAGCTGTTTTTT; cdr3_aa: CASSWGQGTGELFF
v_call: TRBV7-2; d_call: .; j_call: TRBJ2-7; clone_size: .; cdr3_nt: TGTGCCAGCAGCTTACGGTCGGGAGCTAGCGACTACGAGCAGTACTTC; cdr3_aa: CASSLRSGASDYEQYF
v_call: TRBV11-2; d_call: TRBD1; j_call: TRBJ2-7; clone_size: .; cdr3_nt: TGTGCCAGCAGCTTAGATCTTGGGGACAGGCAGTACTTC; cdr3_aa: CASSLDLGDRQYF
v_call: TRBV7-2; d_call: .; j_call: TRBJ1-3; clone_size: .; cdr3_nt: TGTGCCAGCAGCCCTGGGTCACAGGTCTCTGGAAACACCATATATTTT; cdr3_aa: CASSPGSQVSGNTIYF
v_call: TRBV4-1; d_call: .; j_call: TRBJ2-7; clone_size: .; cdr3_nt: TGCGCCAGCAGCCAAGGACAGTATTCCTACGAGCAGTACTTC; cdr3_aa: CASSQGQYSYEQYF
v_call: TRBV30; d_call: TRBD2; j_call: TRBJ2-2; clone_size: .; cdr3_nt: TGTGCCTGGAGCTCCTCGGGAGGCGGAGACACCGGGGAGCTGTTTTTT; cdr3_aa: CAWSSSGGGDTGELFF
v_call: TRBV7-9; d_call: .; j_call: TRBJ1-2; clone_size: .; cdr3_nt: TGTGCCACCTCCCTTTCCGGACGGGGATATGGCTACACCTTC; cdr3_aa: CATSLSGRGYGYTF
v_call: TRBV5-6; d_call: TRBD1; j_call: TRBJ1-2; clone_size: .; cdr3_nt: TGTGCCAGCAGCTTGGCCCAGGGGGCGGGAGGCTACACCTTC; cdr3_aa: CASSLAQGAGGYTF
v_call: TRBV3-1/TRBV3-2; d_call: TRBD2; j_call: TRBJ2-7; clone_size: .; cdr3_nt: TGTGCCAGCAGCCAAGACAACGGGAGGGCCGCGTACTTC; cdr3_aa: CASSQDNGRAAYF
v_call: TRBV28; d_call: .; j_call: TRBJ1-2; clone_size: .; cdr3_nt: TGTGCCAGCAGTTCGATCCCCACTACGGGAAACTATGGCTACACCTTC; cdr3_aa: CASSSIPTTGNYGYTF
v_call: TRBV18; d_call: TRBD2; j_call: TRBJ2-7; clone_size: .; cdr3_nt: TGTGCCAGCTCACCAACGAGCGGGAGAACCCTCGAGCAGTACTTC; cdr3_aa: CASSPTSGRTLEQYF
v_call: TRBV28; d_call: TRBD2; j_call: TRBJ2-7; clone_size: .; cdr3_nt: TGTGCCAGCAGTTCCGCGGGAGCGGGCTCCTACGAGCAGTACTTC; cdr3_aa: CASSSAGAGSYEQYF
v_call: TRBV6-5; d_call: .; j_call: TRBJ1-5; clone_size: .; cdr3_nt: TGTGCCAGCGCGCTTCAATTACCGGGGAATCAGCCCCAGCATTTT; cdr3_aa: CASALQLPGNQPQHF
v_call: TRBV3-1/TRBV3-2; d_call: TRBD1; j_call: TRBJ1-5; clone_size: .; cdr3_nt: TGTGCCAGCAGCCAAGTGACAGGGCTTAGTGGCAATCAGCCCCAGCATTTT; cdr3_aa: CASSQVTGLSGNQPQHF
v_call: TRBV7-8; d_call: .; j_call: TRBJ1-2; clone_size: .; cdr3_nt: TGTGCCAGCAGTGACTGGGAGTATGGCTACACCTTC; cdr3_aa: CASSDWEYGYTF
v_call: TRBV2; d_call: TRBD1; j_call: TRBJ1-5; clone_size: .; cdr3_nt: TGTGCCAGTGCCGGGACAGCCGACAATCAGCCCCAGCATTTT; cdr3_aa: CASAGTADNQPQHF
v_call: TRBV27; d_call: TRBD1; j_call: TRBJ2-7; clone_size: .; cdr3_nt: TGTGCCAGCAGTTTACAACCTCCCGGACAGGGAAACTACGAGCAGTACTTC; cdr3_aa: CASSLQPPGQGNYEQYF
v_call: TRBV5-4; d_call: .; j_call: TRBJ1-5; clone_size: .; cdr3_nt: TGTGCCAGCAGCTTGTCGGGGGGTGGCGGTCGTTATAGCAATCAGCCCCAGCATTTT; cdr3_aa: CASSLSGGGGRYSNQPQHF
v_call: TRBV5-4; d_call: .; j_call: TRBJ2-6; clone_size: .; cdr3_nt: TGTGCCAGCAGCTTGGGTCGTCCGGTGCAGGGTATAGGAACTTTC; cdr3_aa: CASSLGRPVQGIGTF
v_call: TRBV10-3; d_call: .; j_call: TRBJ1-1; clone_size: .; cdr3_nt: TGTGCCATCCAAGGGACCTCCGCGGGGACTGAAGCTTTCTTT; cdr3_aa: CAIQGTSAGTEAFF
v_call: TRBV19; d_call: TRBD2; j_call: TRBJ2-7; clone_size: .; cdr3_nt: TGTGCCAGTAGCTTAGAAGCGGGAGGAACCACAGGAGAGCAGTACTTC; cdr3_aa: CASSLEAGGTTGEQYF
v_call: TRBV29-1; d_call: .; j_call: TRBJ2-3; clone_size: .; cdr3_nt: TGCAGCGTTGAATTTAAGGGGCTGGATACGCAGTATTTT; cdr3_aa: CSVEFKGLDTQYF
v_call: TRBV7-3; d_call: TRBD1; j_call: TRBJ2-1; clone_size: .; cdr3_nt: TGTGCCAGCAGCCTAGGGACAGGGGTAGATGAGCAGTTCTTC; cdr3_aa: CASSLGTGVDEQFF
v_call: TRBV2; d_call: TRBD1; j_call: TRBJ1-5; clone_size: .; cdr3_nt: TGTGCCAGCAGTGAAAGGGACAGAAATCAGCCCCAGCATTTT; cdr3_aa: CASSERDRNQPQHF
v_call: TRBV5-5; d_call: .; j_call: TRBJ1-2; clone_size: few; cdr3_nt: TGTGCCAGCAGCTTGATCGAAGGAGTTAACTATGGCTACACCTTC; cdr3_aa: CASSLIEGVNYGYTF
v_call: TRBV18; d_call: TRBD1; j_call: TRBJ1-1; clone_size: .; cdr3_nt: TGTGCCAGCTCACCATCGACAGGGTCGAACACTGAAGCTTTCTTT; cdr3_aa: CASSPSTGSNTEAFF
v_call: TRBV28; d_call: TRBD1; j_call: TRBJ2-5; clone_size: few; cdr3_nt: TGTGCCAGCAGTTCGGGACAGGGTATCCAAGAGACCCAGTACTTC; cdr3_aa: CASSSGQGIQETQYF
v_call: TRBV30; d_call: TRBD1; j_call: TRBJ2-3; clone_size: .; cdr3_nt: TGTGCCTGGAGCCGGGACAGGGGGCGACCAATCACAGATACGCAGTATTTT; cdr3_aa: CAWSRDRGRPITDTQYF
v_call: TRBV5-1; d_call: .; j_call: TRBJ1-3; clone_size: .; cdr3_nt: TGCGCCAGCAGCCCGGGACCGGGAGGAAAAAACACCATATATTTT; cdr3_aa: CASSPGPGGKNTIYF
v_call: TRBV7-2; d_call: .; j_call: TRBJ1-5; clone_size: .; cdr3_nt: TGTGCCAGCAGCTTAGGAGCGGTCCCCAATCAGCCCCAGCATTTT; cdr3_aa: CASSLGAVPNQPQHF
v_call: TRBV30; d_call: .; j_call: TRBJ1-5; clone_size: .; cdr3_nt: TGTGCCTGGAGCGGGGGCAATCAGCCCCAGCATTTT; cdr3_aa: CAWSGGNQPQHF
v_call: TRBV6-1; d_call: TRBD1; j_call: TRBJ1-4; clone_size: once; cdr3_nt: TGTGCCAGCAGTGACCGACAGGGCCTTAATGAAAAACTGTTTTTT; cdr3_aa: CASSDRQGLNEKLFF
v_call: TRBV6-6; d_call: TRBD1; j_call: TRBJ1-4; clone_size: .; cdr3_nt: TGTGCCAGCAGCTCCCAGACAGGGGGCAGCGAAAAACTGTTTTTT; cdr3_aa: CASSSQTGGSEKLFF
v_call: TRBV28; d_call: TRBD1; j_call: TRBJ1-4; clone_size: once; cdr3_nt: TGTGCCAGCAGTTCCCCGGGACAGGGAGGAGAAAAACTGTTTTTT; cdr3_aa: CASSSPGQGGEKLFF
v_call: TRBV7-2; d_call: .; j_call: TRBJ1-1; clone_size: .; cdr3_nt: TGTGCCAGCAGTAAAGAACTCATGAACACTGAAGCTTTCTTT; cdr3_aa: CASSKELMNTEAFF
v_call: TRBV18; d_call: TRBD1; j_call: TRBJ1-2; clone_size: .; cdr3_nt: TGTGCCAGCTCACCACGGACAGGCCCAAGACGAGCTAACTATGGCTACACCTTC; cdr3_aa: CASSPRTGPRRANYGYTF
v_call: TRBV15; d_call: .; j_call: TRBJ2-3; clone_size: .; cdr3_nt: TGTGCCACCAGCAGAGGAGTGGAGGCGAACACAGATACGCAGTATTTT; cdr3_aa: CATSRGVEANTDTQYF
v_call: TRBV30; d_call: TRBD2; j_call: TRBJ2-5; clone_size: .; cdr3_nt: TGTGCCTGGAGTGTACGCGGGGGGGCAGAGACCCAGTACTTC; cdr3_aa: CAWSVRGGAETQYF
v_call: TRBV30; d_call: .; j_call: TRBJ2-1; clone_size: few; cdr3_nt: TGTGCCGGGGGCCAGGGAGCGGGATACAATGAGCAGTTCTTC; cdr3_aa: CAGGQGAGYNEQFF
v_call: TRBV4-2; d_call: .; j_call: TRBJ2-2; clone_size: .; cdr3_nt: TGTGCCAGCAGTAAACAGGGAAACACCGGGGAGCTGTTTTTT; cdr3_aa: CASSKQGNTGELFF
v_call: TRBV18; d_call: .; j_call: TRBJ2-6; clone_size: .; cdr3_nt: TGTGCCAGCTCACCACGTCTTGAGCACGTCCTGACTTTC; cdr3_aa: CASSPRLEHVLTF